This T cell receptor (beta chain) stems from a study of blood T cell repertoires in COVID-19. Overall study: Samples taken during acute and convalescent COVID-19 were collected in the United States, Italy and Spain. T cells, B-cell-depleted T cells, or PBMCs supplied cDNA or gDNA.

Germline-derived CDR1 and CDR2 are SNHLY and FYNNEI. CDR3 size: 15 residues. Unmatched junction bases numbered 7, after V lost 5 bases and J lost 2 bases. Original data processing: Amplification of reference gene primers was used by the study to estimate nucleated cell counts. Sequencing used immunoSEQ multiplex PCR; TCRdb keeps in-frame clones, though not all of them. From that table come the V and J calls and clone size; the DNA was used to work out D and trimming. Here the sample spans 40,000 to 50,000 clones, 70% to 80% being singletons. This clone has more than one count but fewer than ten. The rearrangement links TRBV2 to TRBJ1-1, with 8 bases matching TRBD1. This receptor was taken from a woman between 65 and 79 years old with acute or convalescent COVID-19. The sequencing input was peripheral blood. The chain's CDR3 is CASSNQGARNTEAFF. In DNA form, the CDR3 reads TGTGCCAGCAGTAACCAGGGGGCCCGAAACACTGAAGCTTTCTTT.